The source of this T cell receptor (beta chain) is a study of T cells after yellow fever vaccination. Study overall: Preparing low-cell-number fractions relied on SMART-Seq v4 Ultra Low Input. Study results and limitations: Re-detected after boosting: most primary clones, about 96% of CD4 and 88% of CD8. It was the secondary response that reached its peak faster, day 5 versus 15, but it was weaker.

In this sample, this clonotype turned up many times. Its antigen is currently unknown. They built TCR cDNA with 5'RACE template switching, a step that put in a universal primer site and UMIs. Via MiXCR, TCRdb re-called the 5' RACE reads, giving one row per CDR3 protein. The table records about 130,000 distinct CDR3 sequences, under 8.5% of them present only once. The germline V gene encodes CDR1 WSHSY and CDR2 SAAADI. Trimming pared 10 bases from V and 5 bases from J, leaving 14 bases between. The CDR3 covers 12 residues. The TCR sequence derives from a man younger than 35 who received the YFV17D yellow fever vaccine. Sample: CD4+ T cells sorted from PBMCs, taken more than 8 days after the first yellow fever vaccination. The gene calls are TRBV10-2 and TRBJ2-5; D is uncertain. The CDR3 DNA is TGCGCCACCGCGAGGCCCTTGGAGACCCAGTACTTC. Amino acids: CATARPLETQYF.